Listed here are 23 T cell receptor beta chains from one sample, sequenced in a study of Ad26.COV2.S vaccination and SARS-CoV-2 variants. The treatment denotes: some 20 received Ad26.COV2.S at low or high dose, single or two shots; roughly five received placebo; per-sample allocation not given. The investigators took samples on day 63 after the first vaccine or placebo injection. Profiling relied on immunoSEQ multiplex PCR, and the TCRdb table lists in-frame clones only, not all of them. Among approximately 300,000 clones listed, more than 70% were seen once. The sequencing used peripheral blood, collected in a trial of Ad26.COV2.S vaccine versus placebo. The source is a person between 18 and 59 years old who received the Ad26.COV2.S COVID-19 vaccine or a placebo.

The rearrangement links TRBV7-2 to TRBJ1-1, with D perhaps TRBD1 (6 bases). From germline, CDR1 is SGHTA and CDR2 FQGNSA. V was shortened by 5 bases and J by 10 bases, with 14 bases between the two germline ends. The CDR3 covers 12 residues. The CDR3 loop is CASSPNRVVAFF. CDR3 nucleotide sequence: TGTGCCAGCAGCCCCAACAGGGTTGTAGCTTTCTTT.

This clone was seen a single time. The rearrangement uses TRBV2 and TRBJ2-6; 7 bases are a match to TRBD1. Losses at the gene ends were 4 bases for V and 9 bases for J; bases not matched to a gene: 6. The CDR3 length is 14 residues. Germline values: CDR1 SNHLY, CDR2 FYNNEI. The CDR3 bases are TGTGCCAGCAGTGCGGACCGGGACAGCAACGTCCTGACTTTC. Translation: CASSADRDSNVLTF.

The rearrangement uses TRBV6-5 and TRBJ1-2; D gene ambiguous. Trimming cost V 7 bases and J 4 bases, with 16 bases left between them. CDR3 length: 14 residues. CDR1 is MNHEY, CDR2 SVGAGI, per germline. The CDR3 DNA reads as TGTGCCAGCACCCCCGCCCAAAATCGCTATGGCTACACCTTC. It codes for CASTPAQNRYGYTF.

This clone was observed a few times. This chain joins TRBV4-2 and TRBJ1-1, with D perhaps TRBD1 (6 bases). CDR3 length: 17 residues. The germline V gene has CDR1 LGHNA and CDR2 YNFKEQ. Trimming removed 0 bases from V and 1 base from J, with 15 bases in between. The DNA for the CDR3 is TGTGCCAGCAGCCAAGATCTTTGGCAGGGGACGAACACTGAAGCTTTCTTT. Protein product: CASSQDLWQGTNTEAFF.

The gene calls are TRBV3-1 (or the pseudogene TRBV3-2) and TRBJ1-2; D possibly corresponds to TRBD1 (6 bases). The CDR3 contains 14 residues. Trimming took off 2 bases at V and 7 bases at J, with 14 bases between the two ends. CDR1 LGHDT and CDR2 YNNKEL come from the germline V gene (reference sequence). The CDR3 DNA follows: TGTGCCAGCAGCCAACGGGGGGGGCACGGTGGCTACACCTTC. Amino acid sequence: CASSQRGGHGGYTF.

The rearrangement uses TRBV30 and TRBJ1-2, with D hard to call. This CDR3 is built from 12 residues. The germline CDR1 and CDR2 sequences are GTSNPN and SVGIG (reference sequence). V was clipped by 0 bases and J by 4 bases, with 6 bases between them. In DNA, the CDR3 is TGTGCCTGGAGTGTACGGGCCTATGGCTACACCTTC. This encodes CAWSVRAYGYTF.

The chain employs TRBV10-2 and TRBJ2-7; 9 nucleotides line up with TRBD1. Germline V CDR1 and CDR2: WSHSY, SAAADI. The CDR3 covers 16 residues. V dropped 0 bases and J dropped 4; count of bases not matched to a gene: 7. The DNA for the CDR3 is TGCGCCAGCAGTGAGTCCGGGTACAGGGGGCCTTACGAGCAGTACTTC. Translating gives CASSESGYRGPYEQYF.

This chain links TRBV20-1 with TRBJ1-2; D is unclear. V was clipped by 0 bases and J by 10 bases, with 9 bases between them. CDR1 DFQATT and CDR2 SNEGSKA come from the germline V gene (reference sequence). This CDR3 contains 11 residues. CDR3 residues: CSARDFGSYTF. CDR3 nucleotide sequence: TGCAGTGCTAGAGATTTCGGATCCTACACCTTC.

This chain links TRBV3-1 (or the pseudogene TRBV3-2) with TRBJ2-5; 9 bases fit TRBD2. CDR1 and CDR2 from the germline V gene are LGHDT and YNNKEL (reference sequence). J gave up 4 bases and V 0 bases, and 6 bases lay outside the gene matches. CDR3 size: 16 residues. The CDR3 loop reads CASSQERRGGRETQYF. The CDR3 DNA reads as TGTGCCAGCAGCCAAGAGAGGCGGGGGGGCCGAGAGACCCAGTACTTC.

CDR3 residues: CASQTLRSSYEQYF. DNA for the CDR3: TGTGCCAGTCAAACGCTCAGGTCGTCCTACGAGCAGTACTTC. This sequence joins TRBV6-5 and TRBJ2-7; D is ambiguous. This CDR3 spans 14 amino acids. Trimming stripped 9 bases from V and 1 base from J, with 16 bases between. CDR1 and CDR2 from the germline V gene are MNHEY and SVGAGI.

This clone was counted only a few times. CDR3 residues: CASSEAGAGAFF. As DNA, the CDR3 is TGTGCCAGCAGTGAAGCGGGCGCTGGGGCTTTCTTT. J is TRBJ1-1 and V is TRBV2; no definite D call. Trimming took off 0 bases at V and 11 bases at J, with 10 bases between the two ends. This CDR3 spans 12 amino acids. Germline CDR1 is SNHLY and CDR2 is FYNNEI.

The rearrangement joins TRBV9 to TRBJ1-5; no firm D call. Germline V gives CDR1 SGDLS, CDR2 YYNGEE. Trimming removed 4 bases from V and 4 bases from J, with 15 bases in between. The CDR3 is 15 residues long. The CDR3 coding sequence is TGTGCCAGCAGCTCCACCCCGACTGATAATCAGCCCCAGCATTTT. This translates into CASSSTPTDNQPQHF.

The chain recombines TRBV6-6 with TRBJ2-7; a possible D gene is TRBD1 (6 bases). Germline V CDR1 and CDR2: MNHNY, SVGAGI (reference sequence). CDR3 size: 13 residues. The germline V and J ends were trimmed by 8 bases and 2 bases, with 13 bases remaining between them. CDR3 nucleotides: TGTGCCAGCCGGGACACGGACACCTACGAGCAGTACTTC. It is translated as CASRDTDTYEQYF.

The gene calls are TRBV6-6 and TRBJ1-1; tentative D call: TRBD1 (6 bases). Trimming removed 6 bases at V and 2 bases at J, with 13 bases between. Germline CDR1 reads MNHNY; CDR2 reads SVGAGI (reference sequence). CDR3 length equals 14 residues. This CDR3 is CASRPRGYNTEAFF. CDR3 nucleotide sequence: TGTGCCAGCAGGCCCAGGGGTTATAACACTGAAGCTTTCTTT.

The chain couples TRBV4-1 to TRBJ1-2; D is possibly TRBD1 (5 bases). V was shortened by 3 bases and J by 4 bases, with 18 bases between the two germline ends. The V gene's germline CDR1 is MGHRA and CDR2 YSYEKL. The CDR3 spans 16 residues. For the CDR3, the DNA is TGCGCCAGCAGCCACCCCGAAGCTGGGGGAGTCTATGGCTACACCTTC. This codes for CASSHPEAGGVYGYTF.

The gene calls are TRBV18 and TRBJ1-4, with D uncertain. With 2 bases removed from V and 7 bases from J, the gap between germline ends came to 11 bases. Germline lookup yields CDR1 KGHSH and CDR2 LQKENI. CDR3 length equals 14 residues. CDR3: CASSPRGSSEKLFF. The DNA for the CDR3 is TGTGCCAGCTCACCAAGAGGGTCTAGTGAAAAACTGTTTTTT.

The CDR3 is CASSQFGPGGPGANVLTF. CDR3 coding DNA: TGCGCCAGCAGCCAATTTGGGCCAGGGGGCCCTGGGGCCAACGTCCTGACTTTC. The V and J genes are TRBV4-3 and TRBJ2-6; TRBD1 matches at 8 bases. The CDR3 runs to 18 residues. The ends lost 2 bases at V and 2 bases at J; junction bases unmatched: 8. Germline lookup yields CDR1 LGHNA and CDR2 YSLEER.

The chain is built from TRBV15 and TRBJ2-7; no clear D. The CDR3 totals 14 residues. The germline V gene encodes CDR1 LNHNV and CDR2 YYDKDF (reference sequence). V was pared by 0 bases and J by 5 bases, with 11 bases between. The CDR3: CATSRDYTRHEQYF. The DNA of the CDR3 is TGTGCCACCAGCAGAGATTATACTCGCCACGAGCAGTACTTC.

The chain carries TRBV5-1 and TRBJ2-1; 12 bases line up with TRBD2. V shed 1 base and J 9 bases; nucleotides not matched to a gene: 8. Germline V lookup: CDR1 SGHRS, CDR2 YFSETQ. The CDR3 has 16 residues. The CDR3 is CASSLTASGGAVEQFF. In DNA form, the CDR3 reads TGCGCCAGCAGCTTGACGGCTAGCGGGGGGGCAGTTGAGCAGTTCTTC.

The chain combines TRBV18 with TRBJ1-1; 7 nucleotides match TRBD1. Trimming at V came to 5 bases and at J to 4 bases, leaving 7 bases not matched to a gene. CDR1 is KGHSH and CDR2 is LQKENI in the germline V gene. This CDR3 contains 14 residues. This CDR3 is CASSKRTGPTEAFF. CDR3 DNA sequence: TGTGCCAGCTCAAAAAGGACAGGACCCACTGAAGCTTTCTTT.

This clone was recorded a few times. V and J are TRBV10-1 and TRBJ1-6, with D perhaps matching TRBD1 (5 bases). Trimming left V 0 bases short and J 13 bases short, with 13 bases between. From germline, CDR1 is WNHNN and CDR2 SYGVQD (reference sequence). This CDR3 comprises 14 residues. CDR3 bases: TGCGCCAGCAGTGAGTCGGGACCGGAATCGCCCCTCCACTTT. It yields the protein CASSESGPESPLHF.

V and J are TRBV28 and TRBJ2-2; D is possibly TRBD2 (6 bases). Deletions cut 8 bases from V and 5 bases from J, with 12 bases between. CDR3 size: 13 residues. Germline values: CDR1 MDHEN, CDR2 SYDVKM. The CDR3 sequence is CASGGSGTGELFF. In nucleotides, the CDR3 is TGTGCCAGCGGGGGGTCCGGGACCGGGGAGCTGTTTTTT.

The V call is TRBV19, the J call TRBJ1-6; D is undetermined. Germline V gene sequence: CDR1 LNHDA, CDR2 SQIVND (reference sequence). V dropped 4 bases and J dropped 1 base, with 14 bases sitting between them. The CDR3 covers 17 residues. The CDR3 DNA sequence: TGTGCCAGTAGTAAGAGCGGGCGAGGGTCCTATAATTCACCCCTCCACTTT. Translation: CASSKSGRGSYNSPLHF.